This entry features one TCR beta chain sequence. Its antigen is as yet unknown. This sample stems from a study of cytomegalovirus exposure and HLA in healthy donors. Study-level results: Reports credit the classifier with highly specific, highly sensitive diagnosis of cytomegalovirus status.

The PCR employed 60 Vbeta primers together with 13 Jbeta primers. TCRdb keeps only in-frame clones here, not all; method: immunoSEQ multiplex PCR. The data show 100,000 to 150,000 clones, approximately 80% seen once. The V and J ends lost 4 bases and 0 bases, in that order; junction bases with no gene match: 7. This CDR3 has 17 residues. Germline assignment: CDR1 SGDLS and CDR2 YYNGEE. The clonotype comes from a male donor in good health and CMV-seropositive. The gene calls are TRBV9 and TRBJ1-6; 7 nucleotides agree with TRBD1. Sequencing was done on a sample of PBMCs. CDR3 amino acids: CASSTSGTDSYNSPLHF. Here the CDR3 DNA reads TGTGCCAGCAGCACCTCGGGGACAGACTCCTATAATTCACCCCTCCACTTT.